The present T cell receptor (beta chain) was sequenced within a study of blood T cells in healthy people across ages. CDR3 size: 11 residues. The germline V gene encodes CDR1 SGHVS and CDR2 FNYEAQ. V dropped 3 bases and J dropped 6 bases, with 6 bases sitting between them. A second PCR, run for about 6 to 12 cycles, used a sample-barcoded 5' primer plus a J-beta primer mix. One entry per CDR3 protein results from TCRdb running MiXCR on the 5' RACE reads. The sample gives 850,000 to 1,000,000 distinct CDR3 sequences, roughly 51% of which show up once; about a fifth is in the top ten. J is TRBJ2-7 and V is TRBV7-6; a weak D match, TRBD1 (5 bases). This receptor was obtained from a woman in her sixties or seventies in good health. Source material: blood. The CDR3 loop reads CASSLDTEQYF. The CDR3 nucleotides are TGTGCCAGCAGCTTGGACACCGAGCAGTACTTC.